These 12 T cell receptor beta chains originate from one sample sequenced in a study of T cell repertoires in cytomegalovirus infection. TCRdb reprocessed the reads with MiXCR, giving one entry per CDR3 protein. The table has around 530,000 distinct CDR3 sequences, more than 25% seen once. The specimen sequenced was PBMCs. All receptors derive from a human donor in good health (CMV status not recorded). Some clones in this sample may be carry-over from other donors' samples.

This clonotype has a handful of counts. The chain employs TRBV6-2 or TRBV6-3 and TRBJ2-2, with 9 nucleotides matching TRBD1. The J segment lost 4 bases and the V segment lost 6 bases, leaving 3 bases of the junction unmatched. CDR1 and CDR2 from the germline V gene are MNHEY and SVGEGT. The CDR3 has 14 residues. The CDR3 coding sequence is TGTGCCAGCAGGGGGACAGGGATCACCGGGGAGCTGTTTTTT. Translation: CASRGTGITGELFF.

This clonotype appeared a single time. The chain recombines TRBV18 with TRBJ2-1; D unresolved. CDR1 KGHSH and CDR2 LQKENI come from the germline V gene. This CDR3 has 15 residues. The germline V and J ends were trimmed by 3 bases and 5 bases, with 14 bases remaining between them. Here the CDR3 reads CASSPQVGRDNEQFF. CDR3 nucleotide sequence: TGTGCCAGCTCACCCCAAGTCGGTAGGGACAATGAGCAGTTCTTC.

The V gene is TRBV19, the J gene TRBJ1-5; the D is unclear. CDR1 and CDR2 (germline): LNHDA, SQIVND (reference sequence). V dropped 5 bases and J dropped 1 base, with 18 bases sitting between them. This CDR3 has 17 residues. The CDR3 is CASSSISRMGSNQPQHF. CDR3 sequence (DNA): TGTGCCAGTAGTTCGATAAGCCGGATGGGGAGCAATCAGCCCCAGCATTTT.

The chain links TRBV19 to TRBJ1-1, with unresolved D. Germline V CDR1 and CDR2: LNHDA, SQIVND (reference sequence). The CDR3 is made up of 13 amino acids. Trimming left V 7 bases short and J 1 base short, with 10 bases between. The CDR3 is CASIKLGNTEAFF. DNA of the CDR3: TGTGCCAGTATAAAACTGGGGAACACTGAAGCTTTCTTT. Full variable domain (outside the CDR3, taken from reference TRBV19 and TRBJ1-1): DGGITQSPKYLFRKEGQNVTLSCEQNLNHDAMYWYRQDPGQGLRLIYYSQIVNDFQKGDIAEGYSVSREKKESFPLTVTSAQKNPTAFYLCASIKLGNTEAFFGQGTRLTVV.

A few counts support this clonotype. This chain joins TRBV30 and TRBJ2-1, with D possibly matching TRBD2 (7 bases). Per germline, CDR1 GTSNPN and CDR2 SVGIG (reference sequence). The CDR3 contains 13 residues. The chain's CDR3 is CAGGGVDYNEQFF. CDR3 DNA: TGTGCAGGGGGGGGGGTGGACTACAATGAGCAGTTCTTC.

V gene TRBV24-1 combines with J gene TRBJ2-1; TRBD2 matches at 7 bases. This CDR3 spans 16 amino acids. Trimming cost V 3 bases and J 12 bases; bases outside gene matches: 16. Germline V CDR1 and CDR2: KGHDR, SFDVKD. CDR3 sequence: CATSDLPTPTSQGQFF. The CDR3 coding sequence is TGTGCCACCAGTGATCTACCCACCCCGACTAGCCAGGGGCAGTTCTTC.

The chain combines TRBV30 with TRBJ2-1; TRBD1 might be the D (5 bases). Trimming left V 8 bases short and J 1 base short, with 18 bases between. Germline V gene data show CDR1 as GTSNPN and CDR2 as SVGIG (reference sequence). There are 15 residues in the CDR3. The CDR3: CALGLQGGSYNEQFF. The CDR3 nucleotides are TGTGCCCTAGGGCTCCAGGGTGGGTCCTACAATGAGCAGTTCTTC.

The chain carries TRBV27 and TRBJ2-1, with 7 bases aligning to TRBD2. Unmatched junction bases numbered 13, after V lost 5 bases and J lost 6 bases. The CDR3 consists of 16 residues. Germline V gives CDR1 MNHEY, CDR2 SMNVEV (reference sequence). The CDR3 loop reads CASSVVGTTNVNEQFF. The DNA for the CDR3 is TGTGCCAGCAGTGTCGTCGGGACTACAAACGTCAATGAGCAGTTCTTC.

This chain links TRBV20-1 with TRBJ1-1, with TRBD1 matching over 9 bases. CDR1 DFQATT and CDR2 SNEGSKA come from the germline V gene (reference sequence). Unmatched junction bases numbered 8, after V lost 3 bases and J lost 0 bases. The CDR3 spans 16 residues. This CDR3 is CSASTGGFLLNTEAFF. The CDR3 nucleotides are TGCAGTGCTAGTACAGGGGGCTTCTTGCTGAACACTGAAGCTTTCTTT.

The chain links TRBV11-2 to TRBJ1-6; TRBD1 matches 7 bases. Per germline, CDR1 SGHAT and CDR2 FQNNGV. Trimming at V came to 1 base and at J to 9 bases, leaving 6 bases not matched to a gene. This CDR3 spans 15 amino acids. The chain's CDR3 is CASSLVRQGGSPLHF. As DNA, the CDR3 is TGTGCCAGCAGCTTAGTTCGACAGGGAGGTTCACCCCTCCACTTT.

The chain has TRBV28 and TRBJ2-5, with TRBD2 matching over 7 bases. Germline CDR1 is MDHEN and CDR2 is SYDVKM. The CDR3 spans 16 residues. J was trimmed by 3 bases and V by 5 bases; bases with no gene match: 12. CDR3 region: CASSPRPGTMEETQYF. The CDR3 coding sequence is TGTGCCAGCAGTCCGCGGCCCGGGACTATGGAAGAGACCCAGTACTTC.

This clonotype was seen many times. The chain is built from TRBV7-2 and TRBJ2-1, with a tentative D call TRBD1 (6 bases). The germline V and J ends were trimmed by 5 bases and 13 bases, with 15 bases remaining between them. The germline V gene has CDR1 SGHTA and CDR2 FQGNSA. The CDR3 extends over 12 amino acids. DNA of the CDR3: TGTGCCAGCAGCCCCAGGGGTCGCATACAGTTCTTC. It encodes CASSPRGRIQFF.